This TCR beta chain was captured by sequencing in a study of blood T cell repertoires in COVID-19. Background on the study: The cDNA or gDNA used as material had been derived from T cells, B-cell-depleted T cells, or PBMCs.

Trimming pared 3 bases from V and 4 bases from J, leaving 15 bases between. This CDR3 contains 14 residues. Germline V lookup: CDR1 DFQATT, CDR2 SNEGSKA (reference sequence). In the study's own analysis: Reference gene primers were amplified, and this amplification served to estimate nucleated cell counts. Clones were read by immunoSEQ multiplex PCR, and TCRdb kept only the in-frame ones, dropping some. From that table come the V and J calls and clone size; the DNA was used to work out D and trimming. The profile shows around 30,000 clones, roughly 90% of them singletons. The TCR sequence derives from a human donor with active COVID-19. The donor label of this sample is uncertain. This chain links TRBV20-1 with TRBJ1-2, with D tentatively TRBD1 (6 bases). Material: peripheral blood. Here the CDR3 reads CSASRGGIGYGYTF. The DNA for the CDR3 is TGCAGTGCTAGTAGGGGGGGAATCGGCTATGGCTACACCTTC.